Below are 31 T cell receptor beta chains sequenced from a single sample in a study of T cell repertoires in aging, cancer and after chemotherapy. Peripheral blood genomic DNA, not sorted cells or RNA, was the template. TRB rearrangements spanning V, D and J were amplified using mixed TRB-A/B primers. TCRdb recomputed calls from the multiplex PCR reads with MiXCR, one row per CDR3 protein. The table has around 4,900 distinct CDR3 sequences, over 60% seen once. The specimen was blood. These TCRs come from a human donor with a solid tumor.

The chain carries TRBV6-4 and TRBJ2-2; TRBD2 is a possible D gene (6 bases). This CDR3 spans 14 amino acids. CDR1 is MRHNA, CDR2 SNTAGT, per germline. V was cut by 6 bases and J by 4 bases, with 12 bases left in between. CDR3 loop: CASSTGEGTGELFF. The CDR3 DNA reads as TGTGCCAGCAGCACGGGAGAGGGCACCGGGGAGCTGTTTTTT.

This clonotype has only a few counts. The chain has TRBV11-2 and TRBJ2-5; D gene unclear. The V gene lost 2 bases and the J gene lost 5 bases, with 12 bases spanning the gap. The CDR3 length is 14 residues. Germline CDR1 and CDR2: SGHAT and FQNNGV. The CDR3 nucleotides are TGTGCCAGCAGCTTAATCGGCCTTTGGGAGACCCAGTACTTC. As protein: CASSLIGLWETQYF.

The rearrangement joins TRBV6-5 to TRBJ1-5, with D unclear. Per the germline V gene, CDR1 is MNHEY and CDR2 is SVGAGI. V was cut by 2 bases and J by 3 bases, with 11 bases left in between. This CDR3 is built from 15 residues. CDR3 sequence (DNA): TGTGCCAGCAGTTACGAAGGCGGGCCCAATCAGCCCCAGCATTTT. Encoded protein: CASSYEGGPNQPQHF.

The chain uses TRBV6-5 and TRBJ1-2, with D hard to call. The CDR3 spans 14 residues. V lost 0 bases and J 5 bases, leaving 10 bases between the germline ends. CDR1 MNHEY and CDR2 SVGAGI come from the germline V gene. The CDR3 DNA reads as TGTGCCAGCAGTTACTCGAGTCCCGGATATGGCTACACCTTC. Translated: CASSYSSPGYGYTF.

A few counts support this clonotype. The V and J genes are TRBV20-1 and TRBJ1-1; 9 bases map to TRBD1. The CDR3 contains 19 residues. Germline V gene lookup returns CDR1 DFQATT and CDR2 SNEGSKA (reference sequence). Trimming at V came to 6 bases and at J to 1 base, leaving 21 bases not matched to a gene. The DNA for the CDR3 is TGCAGTGCGCCGGTTGTAGGGACAGGGATGATGATAACGAACACTGAAGCTTTCTTT. Amino acids: CSAPVVGTGMMITNTEAFF.

The genes are TRBV19 and TRBJ2-3; maybe TRBD2 (5 bases). Germline V CDR1 and CDR2: LNHDA, SQIVND (reference sequence). V was cut by 3 bases and J by 3 bases, with 16 bases left in between. The CDR3 length is 16 residues. The chain's CDR3 is CASSIGVGSLTDTQYF. In nucleotides, the CDR3 is TGTGCCAGTAGTATCGGGGTCGGAAGTCTAACAGATACGCAGTATTTT.

This clonotype occurred a few times. V usage is TRBV20-1 and J usage is TRBJ1-2, with TRBD1 matching over 9 bases. CDR1 is DFQATT and CDR2 is SNEGSKA in the germline V gene (reference sequence). The CDR3 totals 14 residues. The V gene end was trimmed by 5 bases and the J gene end by 4 bases; junction bases not matched to a gene: 8. The CDR3: CSASPGQGLYGYTF. DNA of the CDR3: TGCAGTGCTTCTCCGGGACAGGGCCTCTATGGCTACACCTTC.

The chain couples TRBV18 to TRBJ1-1; TRBD1 might be the D (5 bases). This CDR3 region has 13 residues. CDR1 is KGHSH and CDR2 is LQKENI in the germline V gene. Trimming stripped 6 bases from V and 7 bases from J, with 15 bases between. The CDR3, as DNA: TGTGCCAGCTCTCCTGGACAACTTAATGAAGCTTTCTTT. Amino acid sequence: CASSPGQLNEAFF.

The rearrangement uses TRBV30 and TRBJ2-7; possibly TRBD1 for D (5 bases). Germline V CDR1 and CDR2: GTSNPN, SVGIG (reference sequence). This CDR3 contains 14 residues. Between the trimmed V and J ends, which lost 2 bases and 3 bases, there was a span of 14 bases. DNA of the CDR3: TGTGCCTGGAGTCGACAGCGAAGGAACTACGAGCAGTACTTC. Translation: CAWSRQRRNYEQYF. The whole variable domain, remainder taken from reference TRBV30 and TRBJ2-7, is SQTIHQWPATLVQPVGSPLSLECTVEGTSNPNLYWYRQAAGRGLQLLFYSVGIGQISSEVPQNLSASRPQDRQFILSSKKLLLSDSGFYLCAWSRQRRNYEQYFGPGTRLTVT.

This chain connects TRBV29-1 to TRBJ2-1; D might be TRBD2 (6 bases). Germline CDR1 SQVTM, CDR2 ANQGSEA. The CDR3 totals 13 residues. Trimming removed 4 bases at V and 9 bases at J, with 16 bases between. For the CDR3, the DNA is TGCAGCGTTGGGTTGACTAGTCGGGGTGAGCAGTTCTTC. The encoded protein is CSVGLTSRGEQFF.

This sequence joins TRBV7-6 and TRBJ2-1, with D uncertain. The CDR3 has 18 residues. V was cut by 3 bases and J by 0 bases, with 18 bases left in between. Germline V CDR1 and CDR2: SGHVS, FNYEAQ. CDR3 protein: CASSFRERRRDSYNEQFF. CDR3 DNA sequence: TGTGCCAGCAGCTTCCGAGAGAGGCGGCGAGACTCCTACAATGAGCAGTTCTTC.

The sample holds a few counts of this clonotype. J is TRBJ2-7 and V is TRBV11-2; D is possibly TRBD2 (5 bases). This CDR3 has 12 amino acids. V was pared by 3 bases and J by 7 bases, with 10 bases between. Germline assignment: CDR1 SGHAT and CDR2 FQNNGV. The CDR3 protein is CASSFGSGEQYF. CDR3 nucleotides: TGTGCCAGCAGCTTCGGGTCGGGGGAGCAGTACTTC.

This clonotype was seen a few times. This rearrangement joins TRBV30 to TRBJ1-2; unclear D gene. V lost 4 bases to trimming and J lost 4 bases, with 13 bases between them. The length of the CDR3 is 13 residues. The germline CDR1 and CDR2 sequences are GTSNPN and SVGIG (reference sequence). The DNA of the CDR3 is TGTGCCTGGACGCCGGGAGGCCCCTATGGCTACACCTTC. The encoded protein is CAWTPGGPYGYTF.

The chain is built from TRBV15 and TRBJ2-7, with unresolved D. V gave up 0 bases and J gave up 1 base, with 1 base separating them. The CDR3 consists of 12 residues. The germline V gene encodes CDR1 LNHNV and CDR2 YYDKDF (reference sequence). CDR3 nucleotides: TGTGCCACCAGCAGAGAATCCTACGAGCAGTACTTC. Translating gives CATSRESYEQYF.

The V and J genes are TRBV5-1 and TRBJ1-4; tentatively, D is TRBD1 (5 bases). V lost 5 bases, J lost 8 bases, and 16 bases lay in between. The CDR3 covers 14 residues. Germline lookup yields CDR1 SGHRS and CDR2 YFSETQ. CDR3 sequence reads: CASSLWGSGEKLFF. For the CDR3, the DNA is TGCGCCAGCAGTCTTTGGGGTTCAGGGGAAAAACTGTTTTTT.

This chain connects TRBV12-3 or TRBV12-4 to TRBJ1-6; 9 nucleotides agree with TRBD1. With 2 bases clipped from V and 16 bases from J, the junction kept 6 bases outside the gene matches. The CDR3 covers 13 residues. The CDR3 loop reads CASSLSQDRGLHF. The CDR3 bases are TGTGCCAGCAGTTTATCCCAAGACAGGGGGCTCCACTTT.

The V call is TRBV21-1, the J call TRBJ2-3; TRBD1 reflects the table's D call only, with no check against the DNA. TRBV21-1 is designated a pseudogene. This CDR3 is 12 amino acids long. The CDR3 loop is CAGAFSTDTQYF. The CDR3 DNA sequence: TGTGCCGGGGCGTTTTCCACAGATACGCAGTATTTT.

This clonotype has just a few counts. The rearrangement joins TRBV12-3 or TRBV12-4 to TRBJ1-3; weak D call: TRBD1 (5 bases). V dropped 6 bases and J dropped 4 bases, with 13 bases sitting between them. This CDR3 has 14 residues. The chain's CDR3 is CASSPRAGGNTIYF. The CDR3 coding sequence is TGTGCCAGCAGCCCTCGGGCAGGGGGAAACACCATATATTTT.

V usage is TRBV7-9 and J usage is TRBJ1-1; D gene unclear. The CDR3 has 10 residues. Germline lookup yields CDR1 SEHNR and CDR2 FQNEAQ (reference sequence). The V and J ends lost 9 bases and 3 bases respectively, with 5 bases between them. The CDR3: CASRDTEAFF. CDR3 in DNA: TGTGCCAGTAGAGACACTGAAGCTTTCTTT. The variable domain in full, completed from reference TRBV7-9 and TRBJ1-1, reads DTGVSQNPRHKITKRGQNVTFRCDPISEHNRLYWYRQTLGQGPEFLTYFQNEAQLEKSRLLSDRFSAERPKGSFSTLEIQRTEQGDSAMYLCASRDTEAFFGQGTRLTVV.

The V gene is TRBV12-3 or TRBV12-4, the J gene TRBJ1-5; no firm D call. Trimming removed 0 bases from V and 7 bases from J, with 7 bases in between. The CDR3 is made up of 13 amino acids. The CDR3 loop reads CASSLAERQPQHF. Here the CDR3 DNA reads TGTGCCAGCAGTTTAGCCGAGCGCCAGCCCCAGCATTTT.

The rearrangement joins TRBV12-3 or TRBV12-4 to TRBJ2-6; D is undetermined. The CDR3 covers 16 residues. Trimming stripped 6 bases from V and 1 base from J, with 13 bases between. The CDR3: CASSISVGSGANVLTF. CDR3 coding DNA: TGTGCCAGCAGCATCTCCGTGGGGTCTGGGGCCAACGTCCTGACTTTC.

The V gene is TRBV20-1, the J gene TRBJ2-7, with 8 bases identical to TRBD1. The V and J ends lost 1 base and 6 bases, in that order; junction bases with no gene match: 11. CDR1 is DFQATT and CDR2 is SNEGSKA in the germline V gene (reference sequence). This CDR3 region has 15 residues. CDR3 DNA: TGCAGTGCTAGAGGGGGGACAGGCCGTGGCGGCGAGCAGTACTTC. It translates to CSARGGTGRGGEQYF.

This clonotype came up a few times. The chain employs TRBV7-9 and TRBJ2-7; tentatively, D is TRBD1 (5 bases). Per germline, CDR1 SEHNR and CDR2 FQNEAQ (reference sequence). V was pared by 5 bases and J by 1 base, with 12 bases between. CDR3 length equals 14 residues. The CDR3 protein is CASSRTDRSYEQYF. CDR3 DNA sequence: TGTGCCAGCAGCCGGACCGACAGATCCTACGAGCAGTACTTC.

The chain combines TRBV20-1 with TRBJ1-1; 9 bases match TRBD1. The germline V gene encodes CDR1 DFQATT and CDR2 SNEGSKA (reference sequence). V shed 1 base and J 0 bases; nucleotides not matched to a gene: 9. The CDR3 is 17 amino acids. The DNA for the CDR3 is TGCAGTGCTAGAGTATGGGGACAGGGATACCTGAACACTGAAGCTTTCTTT. Its protein product is CSARVWGQGYLNTEAFF.

The chain recombines TRBV18 with TRBJ1-2; D is undetermined. Trimming pared 3 bases from V and 1 base from J, leaving 9 bases between. There are 14 residues in the CDR3. From germline, CDR1 is KGHSH and CDR2 LQKENI. As DNA, the CDR3 is TGTGCCAGCTCACCGGGCAGGCGTAACTATGGCTACACCTTC. It translates to CASSPGRRNYGYTF.

This clonotype was recorded a few times. V usage is TRBV6-5 and J usage is TRBJ1-1; D not resolved. Trimming left V 5 bases short and J 5 bases short, with 12 bases between. CDR1 and CDR2 from the germline V gene are MNHEY and SVGAGI. This CDR3 contains 13 residues. The CDR3 loop is CASSPRGRTEAFF. The CDR3 nucleotides are TGTGCCAGCAGTCCCCGAGGGCGGACTGAAGCTTTCTTT.

This clonotype is a singleton in its sample. The CDR3 here is CASSLFLAGGHEQFF. CDR3 coding DNA: TGTGCCAGCAGCTTATTCCTAGCGGGAGGACATGAGCAGTTCTTC. The chain has TRBV7-9 and TRBJ2-1; 11 bases fit TRBD2. The CDR3 length is 15 residues. V lost 2 bases to trimming and J lost 8 bases; unmatched junction nucleotides: 5. Germline V gives CDR1 SEHNR, CDR2 FQNEAQ (reference sequence).

This clonotype was seen just once. The gene calls are TRBV6-5 and TRBJ1-1; 9 nucleotides match TRBD1. Germline CDR1 reads MNHEY; CDR2 reads SVGAGI. This CDR3 has 12 residues. Trimming cost V 6 bases and J 10 bases; bases outside gene matches: 6. CDR3 sequence: CASSYTGGAAFF. CDR3 bases: TGTGCCAGCAGCTATACAGGGGGCGCAGCTTTCTTT.

The rearrangement joins TRBV12-3 or TRBV12-4 to TRBJ2-5; D is possibly TRBD1 (6 bases). This CDR3 region has 15 residues. V was shortened by 6 bases and J by 0 bases, with 14 bases between the two germline ends. The CDR3 sequence is CASSRGRQYQETQYF. In nucleotides, the CDR3 is TGTGCCAGCAGCAGGGGACGCCAGTACCAAGAGACCCAGTACTTC.

This clonotype was seen only once. V and J are TRBV29-1 and TRBJ2-1; no firm D call. This CDR3 has 13 amino acids. Germline V gene lookup returns CDR1 SQVTM and CDR2 ANQGSEA. V lost 6 bases to trimming and J lost 13 bases, with 22 bases between them. The CDR3 coding sequence is TGCAGCGTGTGGTTGGGGAACAATCGCCCCCAGTTCTTC. Its protein is CSVWLGNNRPQFF.

The chain employs TRBV6-6 and TRBJ1-2; 7 nucleotides agree with TRBD1. Germline V CDR1 and CDR2: MNHNY, SVGAGI (reference sequence). This CDR3 is built from 13 residues. Trimming took 4 bases from V and 3 from J; bases not matched to a gene: 2. CDR3 in DNA: TGTGCCAGCAGTTCGGACAGGTACTATGGCTACACCTTC. Protein sequence: CASSSDRYYGYTF.